This T cell receptor (beta chain) was sequenced during a study of OX40 agonist ivuxolimab in advanced cancers. Study-level information: Patients' therapy was ivuxolimab, an antibody that acts as an agonist of OX40 (CD134).

Trimming left V 2 bases short and J 0 bases short, with 11 bases between. The CDR3 spans 15 residues. Per germline, CDR1 SGHKS and CDR2 YYEKEE (reference sequence). Method: immunoSEQ multiplex PCR; TCRdb's copy keeps in-frame clones and lacks some. The sample has about 76,000 clones; about 87% are singletons. The TCR originated in an adult with an advanced solid tumor such as melanoma, head and neck, liver or kidney cancer. The sequencing used CD4+ or CD8+ T cells sorted from blood, collected in a trial of the OX40 agonist ivuxolimab. The V and J genes are TRBV5-5 and TRBJ1-2; D gene unclear. The CDR3 reads CASSFRQTANYGYTF. The CDR3 coding sequence is TGTGCCAGCAGCTTCCGGCAGACCGCTAACTATGGCTACACCTTC.